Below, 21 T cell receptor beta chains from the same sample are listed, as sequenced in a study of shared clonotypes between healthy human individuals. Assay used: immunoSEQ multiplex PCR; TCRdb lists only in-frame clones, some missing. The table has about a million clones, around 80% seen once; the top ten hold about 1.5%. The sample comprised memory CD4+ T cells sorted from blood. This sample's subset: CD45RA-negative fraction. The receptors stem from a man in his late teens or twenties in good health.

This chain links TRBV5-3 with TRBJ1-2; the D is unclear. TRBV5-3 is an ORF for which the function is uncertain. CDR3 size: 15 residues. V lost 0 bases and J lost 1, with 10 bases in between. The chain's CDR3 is CARSLALLLNYGYTF. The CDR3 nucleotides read TGTGCCAGAAGCTTGGCCTTGCTGCTTAACTATGGCTACACCTTC.

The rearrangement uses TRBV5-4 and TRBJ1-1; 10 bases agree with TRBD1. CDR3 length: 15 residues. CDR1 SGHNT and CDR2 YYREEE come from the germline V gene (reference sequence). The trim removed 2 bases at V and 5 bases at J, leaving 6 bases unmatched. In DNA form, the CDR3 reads TGTGCCAGCAGCTTTGCAGACAGGGGGCATACTGAAGCTTTCTTT. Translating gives CASSFADRGHTEAFF.

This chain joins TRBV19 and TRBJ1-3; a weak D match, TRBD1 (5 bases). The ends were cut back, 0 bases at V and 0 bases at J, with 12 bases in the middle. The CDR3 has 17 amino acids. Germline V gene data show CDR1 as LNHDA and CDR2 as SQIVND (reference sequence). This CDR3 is CASSIDWGRLSGNTIYF. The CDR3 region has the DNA TGTGCCAGTAGTATAGATTGGGGACGGCTCTCTGGAAACACCATATATTTT.

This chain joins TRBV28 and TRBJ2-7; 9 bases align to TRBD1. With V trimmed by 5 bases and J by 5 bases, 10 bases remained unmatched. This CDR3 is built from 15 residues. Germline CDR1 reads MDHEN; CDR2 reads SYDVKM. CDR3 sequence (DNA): TGTGCCAGCAGTACCACGACAGGGGGGGTTCACGAGCAGTACTTC. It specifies CASSTTTGGVHEQYF.

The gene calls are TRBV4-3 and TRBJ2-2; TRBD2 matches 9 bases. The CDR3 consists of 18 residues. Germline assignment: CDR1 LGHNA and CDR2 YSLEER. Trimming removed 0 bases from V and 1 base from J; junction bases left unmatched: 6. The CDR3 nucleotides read TGCGCCAGCAGCCAAGATCTCCCGACTAGCGGGAACACCGGGGAGCTGTTTTTT. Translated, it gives CASSQDLPTSGNTGELFF.

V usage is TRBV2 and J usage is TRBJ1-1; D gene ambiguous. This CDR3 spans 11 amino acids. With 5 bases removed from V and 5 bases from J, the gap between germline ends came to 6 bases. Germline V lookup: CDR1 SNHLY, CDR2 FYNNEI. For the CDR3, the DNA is TGTGCCAGCAGTTGGAGGACTGAAGCTTTCTTT. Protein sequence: CASSWRTEAFF.

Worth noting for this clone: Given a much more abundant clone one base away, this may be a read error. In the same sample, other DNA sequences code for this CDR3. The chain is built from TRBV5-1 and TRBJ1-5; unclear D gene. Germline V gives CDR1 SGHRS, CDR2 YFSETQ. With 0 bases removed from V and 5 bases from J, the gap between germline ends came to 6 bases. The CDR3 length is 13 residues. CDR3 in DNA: TGCGCCAGCAGCTTGGCACCCGATCAGCCCCAGCATTTT. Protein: CASSLAPDQPQHF.

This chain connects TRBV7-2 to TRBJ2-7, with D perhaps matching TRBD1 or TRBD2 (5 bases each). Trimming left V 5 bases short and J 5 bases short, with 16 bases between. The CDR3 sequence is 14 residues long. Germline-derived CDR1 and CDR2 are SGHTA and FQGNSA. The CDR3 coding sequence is TGTGCCAGCAGCCCGGGGCTAGCTATCAACGAGCAGTACTTC. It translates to CASSPGLAINEQYF.

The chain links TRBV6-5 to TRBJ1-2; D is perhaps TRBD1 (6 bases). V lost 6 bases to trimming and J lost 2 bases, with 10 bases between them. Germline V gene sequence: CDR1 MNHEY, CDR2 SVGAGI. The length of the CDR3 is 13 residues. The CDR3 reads CASRRRGNYGYTF. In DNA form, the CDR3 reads TGTGCCAGCAGGCGAAGGGGGAACTATGGCTACACCTTC.

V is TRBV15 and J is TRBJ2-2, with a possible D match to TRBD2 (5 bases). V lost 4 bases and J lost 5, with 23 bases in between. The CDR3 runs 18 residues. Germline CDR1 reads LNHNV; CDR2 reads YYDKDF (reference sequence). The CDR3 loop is CATSKVGSAGTNTGELFF. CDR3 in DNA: TGTGCCACCAGCAAAGTAGGGAGCGCTGGTACTAATACCGGGGAGCTGTTTTTT.

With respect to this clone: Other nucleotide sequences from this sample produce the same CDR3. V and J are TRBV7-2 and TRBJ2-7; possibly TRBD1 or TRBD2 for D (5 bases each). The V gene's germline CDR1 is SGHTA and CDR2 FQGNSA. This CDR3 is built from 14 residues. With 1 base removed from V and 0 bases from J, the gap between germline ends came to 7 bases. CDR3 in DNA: TGTGCCAGCAGCTTAGGAGGGACCTCCTACGAGCAGTACTTC. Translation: CASSLGGTSYEQYF.

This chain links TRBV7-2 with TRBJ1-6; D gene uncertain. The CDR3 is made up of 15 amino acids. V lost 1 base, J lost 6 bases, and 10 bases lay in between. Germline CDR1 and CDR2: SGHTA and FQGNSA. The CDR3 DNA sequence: TGTGCCAGCAGCTTAGAGTTGCAGGTTAATTCACCCCTCCACTTT. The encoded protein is CASSLELQVNSPLHF.

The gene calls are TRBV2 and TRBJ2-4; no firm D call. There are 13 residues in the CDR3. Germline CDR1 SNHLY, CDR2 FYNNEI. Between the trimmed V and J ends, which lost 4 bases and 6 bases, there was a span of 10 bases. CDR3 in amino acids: CASSVQSGNIQYF. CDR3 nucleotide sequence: TGTGCCAGCAGTGTGCAAAGTGGAAACATTCAGTACTTC.

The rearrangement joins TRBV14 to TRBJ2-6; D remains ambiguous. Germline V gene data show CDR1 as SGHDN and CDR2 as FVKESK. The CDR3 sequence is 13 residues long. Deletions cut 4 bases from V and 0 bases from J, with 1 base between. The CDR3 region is CASSPSGANVLTF. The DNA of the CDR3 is TGTGCCAGCAGCCCCTCTGGGGCCAACGTCCTGACTTTC.

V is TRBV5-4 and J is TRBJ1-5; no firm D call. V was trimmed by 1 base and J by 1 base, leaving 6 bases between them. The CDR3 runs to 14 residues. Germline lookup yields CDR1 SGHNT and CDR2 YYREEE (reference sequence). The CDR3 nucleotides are TGTGCCAGCAGCTTGAAGGGCAGCAATCAGCCCCAGCATTTT. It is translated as CASSLKGSNQPQHF.

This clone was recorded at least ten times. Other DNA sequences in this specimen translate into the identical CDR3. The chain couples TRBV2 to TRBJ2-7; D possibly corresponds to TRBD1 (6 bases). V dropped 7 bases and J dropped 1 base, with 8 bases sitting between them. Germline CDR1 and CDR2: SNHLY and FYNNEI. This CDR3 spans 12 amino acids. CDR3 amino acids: CASTGQSYEQYF. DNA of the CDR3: TGTGCCAGCACTGGACAGTCCTACGAGCAGTACTTC.

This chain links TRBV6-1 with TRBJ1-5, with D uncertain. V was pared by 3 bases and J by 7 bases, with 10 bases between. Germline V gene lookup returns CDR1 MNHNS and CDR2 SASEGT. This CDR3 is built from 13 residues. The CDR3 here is CASSDYFAQPQHF. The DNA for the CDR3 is TGTGCCAGCAGTGACTACTTCGCCCAGCCCCAGCATTTT.

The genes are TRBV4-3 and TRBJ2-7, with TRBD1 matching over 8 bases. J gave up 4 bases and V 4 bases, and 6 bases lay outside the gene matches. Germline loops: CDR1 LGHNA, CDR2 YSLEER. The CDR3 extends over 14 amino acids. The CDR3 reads CASSRGQGVYEQYF. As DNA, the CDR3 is TGCGCCAGCAGCCGTGGACAGGGCGTGTACGAGCAGTACTTC.

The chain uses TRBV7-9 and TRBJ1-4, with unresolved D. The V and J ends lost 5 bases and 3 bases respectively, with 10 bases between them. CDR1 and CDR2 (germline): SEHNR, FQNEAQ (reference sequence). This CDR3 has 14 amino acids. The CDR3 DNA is TGTGCCAGCAGCAGCCGGGCCTCTAATGAAAAACTGTTTTTT. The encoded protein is CASSSRASNEKLFF.

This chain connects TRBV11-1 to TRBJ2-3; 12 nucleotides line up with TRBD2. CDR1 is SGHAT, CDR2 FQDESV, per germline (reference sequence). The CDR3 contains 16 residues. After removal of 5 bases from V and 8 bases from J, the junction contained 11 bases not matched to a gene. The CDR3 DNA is TGTGCCAGCAGCCAATCTAGCGGGGGGGCCCCCGGTACGCAGTATTTT. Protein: CASSQSSGGAPGTQYF.

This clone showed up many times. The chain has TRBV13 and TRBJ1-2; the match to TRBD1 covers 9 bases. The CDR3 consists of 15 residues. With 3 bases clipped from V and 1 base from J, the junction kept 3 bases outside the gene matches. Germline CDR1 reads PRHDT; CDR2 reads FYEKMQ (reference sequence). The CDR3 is CASSFSGQGNYGYTF. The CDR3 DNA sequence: TGTGCCAGCAGCTTTTCGGGACAGGGTAACTATGGCTACACCTTC.